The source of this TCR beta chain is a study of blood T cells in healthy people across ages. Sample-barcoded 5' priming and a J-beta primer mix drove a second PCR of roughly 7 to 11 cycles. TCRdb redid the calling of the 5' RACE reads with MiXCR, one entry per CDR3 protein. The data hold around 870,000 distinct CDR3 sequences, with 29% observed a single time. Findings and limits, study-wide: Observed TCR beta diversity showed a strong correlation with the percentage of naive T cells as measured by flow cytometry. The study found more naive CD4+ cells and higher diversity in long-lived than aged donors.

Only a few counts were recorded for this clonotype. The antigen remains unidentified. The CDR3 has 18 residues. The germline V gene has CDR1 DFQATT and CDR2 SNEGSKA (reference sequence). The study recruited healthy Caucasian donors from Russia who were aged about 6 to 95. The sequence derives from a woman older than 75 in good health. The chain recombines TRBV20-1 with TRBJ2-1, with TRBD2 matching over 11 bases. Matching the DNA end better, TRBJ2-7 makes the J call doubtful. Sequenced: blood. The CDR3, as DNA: TGCAGTGCTAGAGGGCTAGCGGGGGGCCGGAGCTCCTACAATGAGCAGTACTTC. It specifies CSARGLAGGRSSYNEQYF.